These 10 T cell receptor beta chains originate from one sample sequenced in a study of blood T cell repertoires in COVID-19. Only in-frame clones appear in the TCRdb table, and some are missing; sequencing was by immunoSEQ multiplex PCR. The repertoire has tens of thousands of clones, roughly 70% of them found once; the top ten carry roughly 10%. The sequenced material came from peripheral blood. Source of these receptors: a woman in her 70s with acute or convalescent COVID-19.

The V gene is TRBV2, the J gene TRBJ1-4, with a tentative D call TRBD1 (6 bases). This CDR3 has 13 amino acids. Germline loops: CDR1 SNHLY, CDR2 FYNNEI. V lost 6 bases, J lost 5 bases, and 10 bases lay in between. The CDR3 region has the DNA TGTGCCAGCAGCTACAGGGAAAATGAAAAACTGTTTTTT. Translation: CASSYRENEKLFF.

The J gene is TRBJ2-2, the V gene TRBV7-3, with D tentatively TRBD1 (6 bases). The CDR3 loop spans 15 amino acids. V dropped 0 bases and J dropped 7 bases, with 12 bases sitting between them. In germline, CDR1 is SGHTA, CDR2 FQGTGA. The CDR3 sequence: CASSLTPGDSGELFF. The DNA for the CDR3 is TGTGCCAGCAGCTTAACGCCAGGGGATAGCGGGGAGCTGTTTTTT.

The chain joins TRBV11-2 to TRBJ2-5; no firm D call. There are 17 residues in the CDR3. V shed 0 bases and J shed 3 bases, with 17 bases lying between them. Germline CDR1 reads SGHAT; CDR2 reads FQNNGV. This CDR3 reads CASSLDGSASGEETQYF. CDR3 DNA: TGTGCCAGCAGCTTAGATGGGTCAGCCTCGGGTGAAGAGACCCAGTACTTC.

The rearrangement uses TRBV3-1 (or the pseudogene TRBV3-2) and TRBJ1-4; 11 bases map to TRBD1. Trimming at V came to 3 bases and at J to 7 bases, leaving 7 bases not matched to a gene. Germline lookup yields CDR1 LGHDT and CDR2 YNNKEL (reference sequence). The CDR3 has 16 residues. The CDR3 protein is CASSQRRTGGIEKLFF. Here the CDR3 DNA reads TGTGCCAGCAGCCAGCGCCGGACAGGGGGCATTGAAAAACTGTTTTTT.

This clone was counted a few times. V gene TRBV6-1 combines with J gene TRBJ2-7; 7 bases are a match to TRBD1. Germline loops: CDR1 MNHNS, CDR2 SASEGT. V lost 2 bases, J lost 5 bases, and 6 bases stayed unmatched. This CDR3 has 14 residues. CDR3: CASSESGGVDEQYF. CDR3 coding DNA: TGTGCCAGCAGTGAATCAGGGGGTGTCGACGAGCAGTACTTC.

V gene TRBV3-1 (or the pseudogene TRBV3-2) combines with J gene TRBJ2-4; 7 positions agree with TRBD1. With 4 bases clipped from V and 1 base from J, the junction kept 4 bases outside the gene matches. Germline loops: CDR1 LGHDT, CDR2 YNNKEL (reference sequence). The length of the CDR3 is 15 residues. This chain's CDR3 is CASSPTGWAKNIQYF. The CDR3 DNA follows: TGTGCCAGCAGCCCGACAGGGTGGGCCAAAAACATTCAGTACTTC.

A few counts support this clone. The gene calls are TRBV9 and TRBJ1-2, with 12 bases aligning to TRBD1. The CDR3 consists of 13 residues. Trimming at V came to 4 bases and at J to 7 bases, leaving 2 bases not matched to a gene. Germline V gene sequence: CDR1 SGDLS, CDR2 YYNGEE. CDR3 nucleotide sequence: TGTGCCAGCAGCCCGGGACAGGGGGCTGGCTACACCTTC. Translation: CASSPGQGAGYTF.

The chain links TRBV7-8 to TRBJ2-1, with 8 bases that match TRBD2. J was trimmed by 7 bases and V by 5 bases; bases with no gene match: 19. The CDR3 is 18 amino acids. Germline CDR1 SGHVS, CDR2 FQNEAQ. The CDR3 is CASSPILAGPLLGNEQFF. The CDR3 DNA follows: TGTGCCAGCAGCCCAATTCTAGCGGGCCCCCTCTTAGGAAATGAGCAGTTCTTC.

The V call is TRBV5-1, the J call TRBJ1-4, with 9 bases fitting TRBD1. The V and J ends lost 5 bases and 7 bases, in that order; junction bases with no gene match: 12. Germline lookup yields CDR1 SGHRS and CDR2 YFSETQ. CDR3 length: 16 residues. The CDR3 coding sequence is TGCGCCAGCAGTTCAGCCGCGGGGACAGGGATTGAAAAACTGTTTTTT. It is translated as CASSSAAGTGIEKLFF.

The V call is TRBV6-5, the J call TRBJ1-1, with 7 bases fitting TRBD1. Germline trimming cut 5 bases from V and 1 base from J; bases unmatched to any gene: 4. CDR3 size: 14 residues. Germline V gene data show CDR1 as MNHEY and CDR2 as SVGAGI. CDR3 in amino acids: CASSPDRRNTEAFF. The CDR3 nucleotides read TGTGCCAGCAGTCCGGACAGGCGGAACACTGAAGCTTTCTTT.